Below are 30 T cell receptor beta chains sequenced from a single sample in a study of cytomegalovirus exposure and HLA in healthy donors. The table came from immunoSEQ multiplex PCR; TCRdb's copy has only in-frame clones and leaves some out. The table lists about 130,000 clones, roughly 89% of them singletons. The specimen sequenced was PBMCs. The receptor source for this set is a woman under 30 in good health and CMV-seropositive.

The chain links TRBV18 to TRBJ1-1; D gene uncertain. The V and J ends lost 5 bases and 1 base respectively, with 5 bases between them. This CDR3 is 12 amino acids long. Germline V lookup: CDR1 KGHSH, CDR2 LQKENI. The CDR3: CASSTSNTEAFF. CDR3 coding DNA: TGTGCCAGCTCAACTTCGAACACTGAAGCTTTCTTT.

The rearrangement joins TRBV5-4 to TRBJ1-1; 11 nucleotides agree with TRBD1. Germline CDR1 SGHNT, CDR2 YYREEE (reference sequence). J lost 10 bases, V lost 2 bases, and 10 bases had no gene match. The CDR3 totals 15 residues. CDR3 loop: CASSFGSGQGVGAFF. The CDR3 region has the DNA TGTGCCAGCAGCTTCGGCTCGGGACAGGGGGTGGGAGCTTTCTTT.

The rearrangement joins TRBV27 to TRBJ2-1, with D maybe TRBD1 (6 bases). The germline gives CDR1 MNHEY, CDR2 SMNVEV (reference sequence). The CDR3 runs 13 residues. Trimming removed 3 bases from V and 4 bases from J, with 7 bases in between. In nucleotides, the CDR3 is TGTGCCAGCAGTTTCGGACAGTACAATGAGCAGTTCTTC. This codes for CASSFGQYNEQFF.

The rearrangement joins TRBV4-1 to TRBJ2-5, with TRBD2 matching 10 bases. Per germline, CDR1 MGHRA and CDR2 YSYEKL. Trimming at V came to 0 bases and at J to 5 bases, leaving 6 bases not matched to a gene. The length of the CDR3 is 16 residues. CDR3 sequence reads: CASSQDLAGDAETQYF. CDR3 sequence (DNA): TGCGCCAGCAGCCAAGACCTAGCGGGGGATGCCGAGACCCAGTACTTC.

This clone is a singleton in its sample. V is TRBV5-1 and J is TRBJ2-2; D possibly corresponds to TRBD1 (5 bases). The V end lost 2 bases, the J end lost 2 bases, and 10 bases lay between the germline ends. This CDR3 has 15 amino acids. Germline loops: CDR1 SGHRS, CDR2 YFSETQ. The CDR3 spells CASSFQGSNTGELFF. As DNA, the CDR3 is TGCGCCAGCAGCTTCCAGGGTTCCAACACCGGGGAGCTGTTTTTT.

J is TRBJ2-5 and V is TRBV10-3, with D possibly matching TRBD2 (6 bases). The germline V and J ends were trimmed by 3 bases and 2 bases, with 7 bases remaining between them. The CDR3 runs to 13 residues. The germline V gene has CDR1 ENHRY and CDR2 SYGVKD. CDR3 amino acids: CAISDGGQETQYF. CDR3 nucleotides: TGTGCCATCAGTGATGGGGGGCAAGAGACCCAGTACTTC.

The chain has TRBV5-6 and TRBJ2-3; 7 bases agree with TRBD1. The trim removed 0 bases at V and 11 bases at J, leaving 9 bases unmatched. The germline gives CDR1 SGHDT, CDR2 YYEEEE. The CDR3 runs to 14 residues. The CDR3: CASSLGFGTDQQYF. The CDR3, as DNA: TGTGCCAGCAGCTTGGGCTTCGGGACAGACCAGCAGTATTTT.

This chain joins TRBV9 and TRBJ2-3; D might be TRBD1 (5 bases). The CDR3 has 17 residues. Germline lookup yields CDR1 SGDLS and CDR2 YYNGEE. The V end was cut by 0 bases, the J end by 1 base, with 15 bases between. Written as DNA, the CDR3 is TGTGCCAGCAGCGTAGGCGTGACCAGGGTAGGCACAGATACGCAGTATTTT. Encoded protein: CASSVGVTRVGTDTQYF. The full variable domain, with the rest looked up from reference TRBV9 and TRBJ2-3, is DSGVTQTPKHLITATGQRVTLRCSPRSGDLSVYWYQQSLDQGLQFLIQYYNGEERAKGNILERFSAQQFPDLHSELNLSSLELGDSALYFCASSVGVTRVGTDTQYFGPGTRLTVL.

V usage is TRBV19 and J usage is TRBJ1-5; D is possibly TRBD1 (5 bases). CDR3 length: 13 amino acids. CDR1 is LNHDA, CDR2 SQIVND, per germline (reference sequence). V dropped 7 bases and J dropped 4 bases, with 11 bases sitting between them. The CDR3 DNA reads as TGTGCCAGTACGCGGGGACCAAATCAGCCCCAGCATTTT. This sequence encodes CASTRGPNQPQHF.

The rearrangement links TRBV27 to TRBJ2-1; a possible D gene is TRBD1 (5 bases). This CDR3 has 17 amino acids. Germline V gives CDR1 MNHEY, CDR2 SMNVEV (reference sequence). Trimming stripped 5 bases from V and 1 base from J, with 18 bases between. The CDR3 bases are TGTGCCAGCAGTAATCCGTGGGGCCCGGGTTCCTACAATGAGCAGTTCTTC. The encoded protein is CASSNPWGPGSYNEQFF.

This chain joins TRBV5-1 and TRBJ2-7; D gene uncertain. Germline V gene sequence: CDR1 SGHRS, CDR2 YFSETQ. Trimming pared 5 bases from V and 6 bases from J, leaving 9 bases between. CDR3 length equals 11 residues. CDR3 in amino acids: CASSSGGEQYF. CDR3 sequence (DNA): TGCGCCAGCAGTTCAGGTGGCGAGCAGTACTTC.

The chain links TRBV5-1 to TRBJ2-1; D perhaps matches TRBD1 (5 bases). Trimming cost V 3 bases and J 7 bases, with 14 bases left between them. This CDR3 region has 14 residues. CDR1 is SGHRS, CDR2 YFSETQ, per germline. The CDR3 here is CASSSGSQGNEQFF. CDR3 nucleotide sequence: TGCGCCAGCAGCTCCGGGTCCCAGGGAAATGAGCAGTTCTTC.

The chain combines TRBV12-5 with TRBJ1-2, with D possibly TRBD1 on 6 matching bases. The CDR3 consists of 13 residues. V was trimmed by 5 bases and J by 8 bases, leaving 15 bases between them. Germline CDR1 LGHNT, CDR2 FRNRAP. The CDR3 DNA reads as TGTGCTAGTGGTACAGGGTCACACTTCGGCTACACCTTC. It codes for CASGTGSHFGYTF.

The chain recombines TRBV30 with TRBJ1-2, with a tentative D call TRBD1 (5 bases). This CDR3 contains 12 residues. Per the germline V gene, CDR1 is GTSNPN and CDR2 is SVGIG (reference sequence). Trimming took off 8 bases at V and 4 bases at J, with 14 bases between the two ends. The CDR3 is CAGHLLLYGYTF. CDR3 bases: TGTGCCGGACATTTATTACTCTATGGCTACACCTTC.

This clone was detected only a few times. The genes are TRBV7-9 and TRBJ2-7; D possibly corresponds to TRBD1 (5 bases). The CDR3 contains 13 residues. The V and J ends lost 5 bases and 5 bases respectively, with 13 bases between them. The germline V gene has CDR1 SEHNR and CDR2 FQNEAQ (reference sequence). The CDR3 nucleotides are TGTGCCAGCAGCAACAGGATGGAAGACGAGCAGTACTTC. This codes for CASSNRMEDEQYF.

The CDR3 sequence is CASSLVSLAPGTDTQYF. DNA for the CDR3: TGTGCCAGCAGCTTAGTCAGTCTAGCGCCGGGGACAGATACGCAGTATTTT. The chain has TRBV7-9 and TRBJ2-3; D might be TRBD2 (6 bases). Germline CDR1 is SEHNR and CDR2 is FQNEAQ (reference sequence). This CDR3 has 17 amino acids. V lost 1 base and J lost 3, with 17 bases in between. The full variable domain, in which reference TRBV7-9 and TRBJ2-3 provide the parts outside the CDR3, is DTGVSQNPRHKITKRGQNVTFRCDPISEHNRLYWYRQTLGQGPEFLTYFQNEAQLEKSRLLSDRFSAERPKGSFSTLEIQRTEQGDSAMYLCASSLVSLAPGTDTQYFGPGTRLTVL.

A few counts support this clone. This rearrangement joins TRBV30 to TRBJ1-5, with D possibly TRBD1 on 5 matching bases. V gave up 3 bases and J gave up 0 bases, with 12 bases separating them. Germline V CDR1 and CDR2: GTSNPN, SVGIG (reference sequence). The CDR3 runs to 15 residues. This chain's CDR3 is CAWSMMGLSNQPQHF. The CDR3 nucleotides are TGTGCCTGGAGCATGATGGGGCTTAGCAATCAGCCCCAGCATTTT.

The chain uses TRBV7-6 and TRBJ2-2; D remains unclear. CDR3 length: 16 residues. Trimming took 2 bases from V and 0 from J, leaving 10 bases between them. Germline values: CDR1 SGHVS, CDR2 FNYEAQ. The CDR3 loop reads CASSLRSRANTGELFF. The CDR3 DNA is TGTGCCAGCAGCTTACGCTCGCGAGCGAACACCGGGGAGCTGTTTTTT.

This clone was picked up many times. The CDR3 loop is CASSSTRTGELFF. CDR3 DNA sequence: TGTGCCAGCAGTTCGACTAGGACCGGGGAGCTGTTTTTT. The chain joins TRBV6-5 to TRBJ2-2, with D perhaps matching TRBD2 (6 bases). The CDR3 is made up of 13 amino acids. Germline CDR1 MNHEY, CDR2 SVGAGI. V gave up 4 bases and J gave up 5 bases, with 8 bases separating them.

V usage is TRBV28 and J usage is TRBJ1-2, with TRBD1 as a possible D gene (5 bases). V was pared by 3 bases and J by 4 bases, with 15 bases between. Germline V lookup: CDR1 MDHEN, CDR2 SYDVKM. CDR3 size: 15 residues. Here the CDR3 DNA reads TGTGCCAGCAGTTTTGAGTTCGGACAAGTCTATGGCTACACCTTC. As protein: CASSFEFGQVYGYTF.

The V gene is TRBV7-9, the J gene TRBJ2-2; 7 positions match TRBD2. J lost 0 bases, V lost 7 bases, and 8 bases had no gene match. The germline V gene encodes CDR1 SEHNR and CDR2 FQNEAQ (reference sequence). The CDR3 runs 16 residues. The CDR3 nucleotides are TGTGCCAGCACGCCCCTCCTAGCGGCGAACACCGGGGAGCTGTTTTTT. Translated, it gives CASTPLLAANTGELFF.

The CDR3 loop reads CASSLRYTGNTIYF. As DNA, the CDR3 is TGTGCCAGCAGCTTACGCTATACTGGAAACACCATATATTTT. The V and J genes are TRBV7-2 and TRBJ1-3; the D is unclear. With 2 bases removed from V and 2 bases from J, the gap between germline ends came to 7 bases. CDR1 and CDR2 (germline): SGHTA, FQGNSA. The length of the CDR3 is 14 residues.

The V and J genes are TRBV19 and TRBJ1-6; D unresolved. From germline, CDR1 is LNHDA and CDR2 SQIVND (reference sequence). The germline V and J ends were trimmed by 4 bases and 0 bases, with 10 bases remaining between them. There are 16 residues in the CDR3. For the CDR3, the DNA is TGTGCCAGTAGTACCATAGTTACCTCCTATAATTCACCCCTCCACTTT. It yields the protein CASSTIVTSYNSPLHF.

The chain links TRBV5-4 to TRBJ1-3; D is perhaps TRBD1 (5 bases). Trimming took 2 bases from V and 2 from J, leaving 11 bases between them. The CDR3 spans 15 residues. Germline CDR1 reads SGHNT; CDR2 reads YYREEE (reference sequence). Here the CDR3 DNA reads TGTGCCAGCAGCTTCCCGGGAGGGGCTGGAAACACCATATATTTT. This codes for CASSFPGGAGNTIYF.

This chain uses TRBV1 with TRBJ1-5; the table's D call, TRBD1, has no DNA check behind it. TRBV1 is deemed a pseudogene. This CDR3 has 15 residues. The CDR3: CTSSHKGQCNQPQHF. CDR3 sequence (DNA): TGCACCAGCAGCCATAAAGGACAGTGCAATCAGCCCCAGCATTTT.

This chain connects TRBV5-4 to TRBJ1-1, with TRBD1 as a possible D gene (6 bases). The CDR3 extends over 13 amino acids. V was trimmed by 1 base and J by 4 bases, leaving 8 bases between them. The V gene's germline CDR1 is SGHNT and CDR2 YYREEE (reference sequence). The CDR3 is CASSLPGVTEAFF. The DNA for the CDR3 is TGTGCCAGCAGCTTGCCAGGGGTCACTGAAGCTTTCTTT.

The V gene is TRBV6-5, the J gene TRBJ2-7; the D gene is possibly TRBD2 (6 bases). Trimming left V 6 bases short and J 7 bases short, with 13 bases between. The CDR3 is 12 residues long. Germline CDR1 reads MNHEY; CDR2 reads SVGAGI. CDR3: CASSATGGEQYF. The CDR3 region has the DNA TGTGCCAGCAGCGCTACTGGGGGGGAGCAGTACTTC.

The CDR3 nucleotides are TGTGCCAGCAGTTACTCGACGGGAAGGAATTCACCCCTCCACTTT. Its translation: CASSYSTGRNSPLHF. This chain joins TRBV6-5 and TRBJ1-6; unclear D gene. V was shortened by 0 bases and J by 7 bases, with 10 bases between the two germline ends. CDR1 and CDR2 from the germline V gene are MNHEY and SVGAGI. This CDR3 contains 15 residues.

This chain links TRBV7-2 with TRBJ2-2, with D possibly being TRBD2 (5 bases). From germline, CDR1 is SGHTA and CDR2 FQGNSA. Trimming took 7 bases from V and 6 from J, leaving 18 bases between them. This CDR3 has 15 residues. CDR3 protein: CASILGVSGAGELFF. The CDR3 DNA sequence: TGTGCCAGCATCCTTGGCGTTTCCGGGGCCGGGGAGCTGTTTTTT.

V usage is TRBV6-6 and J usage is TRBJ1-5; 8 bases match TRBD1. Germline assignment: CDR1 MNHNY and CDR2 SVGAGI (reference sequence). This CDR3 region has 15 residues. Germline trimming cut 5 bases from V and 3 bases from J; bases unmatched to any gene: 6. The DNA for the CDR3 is TGTGCCAGCAGTCGGGGACAGGTGGTCAATCAGCCCCAGCATTTT. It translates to CASSRGQVVNQPQHF.